This TCR beta chain comes out of a study of blood T cell repertoires in COVID-19. Study-level background: Both acute and convalescent COVID-19 samples were obtained from the United States, Italy and Spain. Sources were T cells, B-cell-depleted T cells, or PBMCs; the material itself was cDNA or gDNA.

This clone was detected a few times. The CDR3 has 14 amino acids. Germline CDR1 MNHEY, CDR2 SVGEGT. Trimming at V came to 6 bases and at J to 9 bases, leaving 11 bases not matched to a gene. Per the original methods: Using reference gene primer amplification, nucleated cell counts were estimated. Libraries were prepared by immunoSEQ multiplex PCR; TCRdb keeps only in-frame clonotypes and omits some of them. D and trimming were read from the DNA, whereas the V and J calls and clone size are those reported in that table. The sample carries approximately 110,000 clones, around four fifths recorded once. The V and J genes are TRBV6-2 or TRBV6-3 and TRBJ2-1; 7 bases are a match to TRBD2. The receptor was derived from a woman aged 40 to 49 with acute or convalescent COVID-19. Sequenced sample: peripheral blood. DNA of the CDR3: TGTGCCAGCAGACCTCCCCGGGGGGAGGGTGAGCAGTTCTTC. This gives the protein CASRPPRGEGEQFF.